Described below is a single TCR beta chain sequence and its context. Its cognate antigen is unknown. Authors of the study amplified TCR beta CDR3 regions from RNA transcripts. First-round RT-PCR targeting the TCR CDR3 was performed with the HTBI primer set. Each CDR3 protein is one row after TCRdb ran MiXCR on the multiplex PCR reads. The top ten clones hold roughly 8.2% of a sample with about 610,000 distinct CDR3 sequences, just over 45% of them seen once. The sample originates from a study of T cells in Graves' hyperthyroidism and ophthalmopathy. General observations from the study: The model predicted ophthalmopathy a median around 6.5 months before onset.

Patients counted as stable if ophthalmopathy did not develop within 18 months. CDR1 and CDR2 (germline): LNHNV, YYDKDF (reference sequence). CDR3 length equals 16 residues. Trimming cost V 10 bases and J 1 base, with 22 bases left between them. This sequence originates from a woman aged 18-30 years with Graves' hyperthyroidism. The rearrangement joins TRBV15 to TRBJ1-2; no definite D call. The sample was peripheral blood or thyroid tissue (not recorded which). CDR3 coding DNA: TGTGCCAGCTCACCATTCGACCCCAGGAATAACTATGGCTACACCTTC. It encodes CASSPFDPRNNYGYTF.